This T cell receptor beta chain originates from a study of Graves' ophthalmopathy and Graves' hyperthyroidism. Germline values: CDR1 SGHVS, CDR2 FQNEAQ. This CDR3 is 15 amino acids long. Deletions cut 4 bases from V and 12 bases from J, with 19 bases between. Donors with ophthalmopathy: moderate-to-severe activity, CAS ≥3, NOSPECS ≥4, duration under 3 months. The authors diagnosed from clinical symptoms, serum thyroxine, TRAb, thyroid ultrasound and orbital computed tomography. This clonotype has ten or more counts. Transcripts of RNA were the source for amplifying TCR beta CDR3 regions. Investigators did first-round RT-PCR with HTBI primers, then second-round multiplex PCR. TCRdb reanalysed the multiplex PCR reads using MiXCR and keeps one entry per CDR3 protein. The sample has about 400,000 distinct CDR3 sequences, 15% to 20% seen once.

The V call is TRBV7-8, the J call TRBJ1-6, with D perhaps matching TRBD1 (5 bases). This TCR was sampled from a woman between 18 and 29 years old with Graves' ophthalmopathy. Sequenced input: peripheral blood. The CDR3 protein is CASSSSGTLLIPLHF. The CDR3 nucleotides are TGTGCCAGCAGCTCCTCCGGGACCCTTCTTATACCCCTCCACTTT. Complete variable domain (other parts from reference TRBV7-8 and TRBJ1-6): GAGVSQSPRYKVAKRGQDVALRCDPISGHVSLFWYQQALGQGPEFLTYFQNEAQLDKSGLPSDRFFAERPEGSVSTLKIQRTQQEDSAVYLCASSSSGTLLIPLHFGNGTRLTVT.